This is a list of T cell receptor beta chains from one sample in a study of T cells in Graves' hyperthyroidism and ophthalmopathy. TCRdb reanalysed the multiplex PCR reads using MiXCR and keeps one entry per CDR3 protein. The sample comprises some 690,000 distinct CDR3 sequences, 17% of which are singletons, and about 16% rests with the top ten. Sequenced material: blood. Every receptor here comes from a man aged 50 to 59 with Graves' hyperthyroidism. Each CDR3 is given with its conserved first and last residue. Each record gives: D gene, J gene, clone size, V gene, CDR3 protein, CDR3 DNA. A D gene is named only where the DNA matches it firmly. Size tells how often a clone was seen (once, few, many) or the class of an expanded clone, and some rows leave it out.

.	TRBJ1-5	few	TRBV24-1	CATSDRRAQKSNQPQHF	TGTGCCACCAGTGATCGCCGGGCCCAAAAAAGCAATCAGCCCCAGCATTTT
.	TRBJ1-5	few	TRBV27	CASSLFRHSNQPQHF	TGTGCCAGCAGTTTATTCAGGCATAGCAATCAGCCCCAGCATTTT
.	TRBJ1-1	many	TRBV4-1	CASSQEHRDSPEAFF	TGCGCCAGCAGCCAAGAGCACAGGGATTCTCCTGAAGCTTTCTTT
.	TRBJ2-5	.	TRBV9	CASSPGGGLTETQYF	TGTGCCAGCAGCCCAGGAGGGGGTTTAACAGAGACCCAGTACTTC
TRBD1	TRBJ2-1	once	TRBV29-1	CSVEGPGQGPYEQFF	TGCAGCGTTGAAGGGCCGGGACAGGGACCGTATGAGCAGTTCTTC
TRBD2	TRBJ2-3	many	TRBV6-1	CATSAGDSTDTQYF	TGTGCCACCTCGGCGGGGGATAGCACAGATACGCAGTATTTT
TRBD2	TRBJ2-1	many	TRBV7-9	CASSSQRGTNSYNEQFF	TGTGCCAGCAGTTCCCAACGCGGGACTAACTCCTACAATGAGCAGTTCTTC
TRBD2	TRBJ2-7	.	TRBV2	CASSAPSGTPYEQYF	TGTGCCAGCAGTGCCCCTAGCGGGACCCCCTACGAGCAGTACTTC
.	TRBJ1-5	many	TRBV28	CASSFWGGNQPQHF	TGTGCCAGCAGTTTCTGGGGAGGCAATCAGCCCCAGCATTTT
.	TRBJ1-5	many	TRBV11-2	CASSLDSGYHQPQHF	TGTGCCAGCAGCTTAGATTCCGGGTATCATCAGCCCCAGCATTTT
TRBD2	TRBJ2-7	.	TRBV19	CASPSGLAESYEQYF	TGTGCCAGTCCATCGGGACTAGCGGAGTCCTACGAGCAGTACTTC
TRBD2	TRBJ2-1	few	TRBV7-2	CASSLGPPRRWAGGTSSYNEQFF	TGTGCCAGCAGCTTAGGACCCCCGCGGAGGTGGGCGGGAGGGACTAGCTCCTACAATGAGCAGTTCTTC
.	TRBJ2-3	many	TRBV10-3	CAISDREPDTQYF	TGTGCCATCAGTGACAGGGAACCAGATACGCAGTATTTT
.	TRBJ1-1	many	TRBV13	CASSLGGLTEAFF	TGTGCCAGCAGCTTAGGGGGTTTGACTGAAGCTTTCTTT
TRBD2	TRBJ2-2	.	TRBV9	CASSPTSGRGDTGELFF	TGTGCCAGCAGCCCAACTAGCGGGAGAGGTGACACCGGGGAGCTGTTTTTT
TRBD2	TRBJ2-1	few	TRBV12-3/TRBV12-4	CASSLYSRTSAYNEQFF	TGTGCCAGCAGTTTATATTCGCGGACTAGCGCTTACAATGAGCAGTTCTTC
.	TRBJ1-2	many	TRBV18	CASSPEYGYTF	TGTGCCAGCTCGCCAGAGTATGGCTACACCTTC
.	TRBJ2-1	many	TRBV6-2/TRBV6-3	CASSGNSPAGRNEQFF	TGTGCCAGCAGTGGCAATAGCCCTGCGGGGAGGAATGAGCAGTTCTTC
TRBD1	TRBJ1-1	few	TRBV15	CATSRDRGRATEAFF	TGTGCCACCAGCCGAGACAGGGGGCGAGCAACTGAAGCTTTCTTT
TRBD1	TRBJ1-3	many	TRBV28	CASSLNRGFSGNTIYF	TGTGCCAGCAGTCTAAACAGGGGTTTCTCTGGAAACACCATATATTTT
TRBD2	TRBJ2-1	many	TRBV12-3/TRBV12-4	CASTQGLDSSYSGNEQFF	TGTGCCAGCACCCAAGGACTAGATTCCTCCTACTCTGGGAATGAGCAGTTCTTC
TRBD2	TRBJ2-1	few	TRBV7-2	CASSLGASGGNEQFF	TGTGCCAGCAGCTTAGGTGCTAGCGGGGGAAATGAGCAGTTCTTC
.	TRBJ2-5	few	TRBV7-9	CASRSRGGKETQYF	TGTGCCAGCAGAAGCCGGGGCGGTAAAGAGACCCAGTACTTC
TRBD1	TRBJ1-5	.	TRBV2	CASKRAGGFSNQPQHF	TGTGCCAGCAAAAGAGCAGGGGGATTTAGCAATCAGCCCCAGCATTTT
.	TRBJ1-2	.	TRBV28	CASSTGSNYGYTF	TGTGCCAGCAGTACAGGTTCTAACTATGGCTACACCTTC
TRBD1	TRBJ2-5	.	TRBV20-1	CSARGTGVSETQYF	TGCAGTGCTAGAGGGACAGGGGTGAGCGAGACCCAGTACTTC
TRBD2	TRBJ2-1	many	TRBV9	CASSVGGGRATYNEQFF	TGTGCCAGCAGCGTAGGGGGCGGGAGGGCCACGTACAATGAGCAGTTCTTC
TRBD2	TRBJ2-5	many	TRBV7-2	CASSLGWAGLADWGQETQYF	TGTGCCAGCAGCTTAGGATGGGCGGGACTAGCCGATTGGGGGCAAGAGACCCAGTACTTC
.	TRBJ2-1	many	TRBV6-1	CASSDGTTKEDEQFF	TGTGCCAGCAGTGATGGTACCACTAAGGAGGATGAGCAGTTCTTC
TRBD2	TRBJ2-7	.	TRBV27	CASTRLAGSNEQYF	TGTGCCAGCACCAGACTAGCGGGGAGTAACGAGCAGTACTTC
TRBD2	TRBJ2-1	many	TRBV5-1	CASSLQVAGEGEQFF	TGCGCCAGCAGCCTCCAGGTAGCGGGAGAGGGTGAGCAGTTCTTC
.	TRBJ1-3	.	TRBV30	CAWSVTSLRSRGNTIYF	TGTGCCTGGAGTGTCACCTCGCTTAGGAGCCGCGGAAACACCATATATTTT
TRBD2	TRBJ2-2	many	TRBV9	CASSASTSGRVGELFF	TGTGCCAGCAGCGCTTCGACTAGCGGGAGGGTCGGGGAGCTGTTTTTT
TRBD1	TRBJ2-2	few	TRBV29-1	CSVEGQPNTGELFF	TGCAGCGTTGAGGGACAGCCGAACACCGGGGAGCTGTTTTTT
TRBD1	TRBJ1-5	many	TRBV20-1	CSARAGQGKQPQHF	TGCAGTGCCCGCGCGGGACAGGGAAAACAGCCCCAGCATTTT
TRBD1	TRBJ2-7	many	TRBV7-8	CASSLTDRAYEQYF	TGTGCCAGCAGCTTAACGGACAGGGCCTACGAGCAGTACTTC
.	TRBJ1-1	many	TRBV27	CASSYLRIGNTEAFF	TGTGCCAGCAGTTACCTTCGGATAGGGAACACTGAAGCTTTCTTT
TRBD2	TRBJ2-3	many	TRBV29-1	CSVEGGGSDTQYF	TGCAGCGTTGAGGGGGGAGGGTCAGATACGCAGTATTTT
TRBD1	TRBJ2-7	few	TRBV18	CASSPGQNTYEQYF	TGTGCCAGCTCACCGGGACAGAATACTTACGAGCAGTACTTC
.	TRBJ1-5	many	TRBV2	CASGTRSSNQPQHF	TGTGCCAGCGGCACTCGGAGTAGCAATCAGCCCCAGCATTTT
.	TRBJ2-5	many	TRBV7-8	CASSFKVETQYF	TGTGCCAGCAGCTTTAAGGTCGAGACCCAGTACTTC
TRBD2	TRBJ2-7	few	TRBV20-1	CSATSMGSGSSYEQYF	TGCAGTGCAACCTCTATGGGTAGCGGGAGCTCCTACGAGCAGTACTTC
.	TRBJ2-3	.	TRBV19	CASSQNGDNTDTQYF	TGTGCCAGTAGTCAAAATGGAGACAACACAGATACGCAGTATTTT
TRBD1	TRBJ1-1	many	TRBV9	CASSPGQGENTEAFF	TGTGCCAGCAGCCCGGGACAGGGGGAGAACACTGAAGCTTTCTTT
TRBD2	TRBJ2-5	many	TRBV9	CASSVALAGETQYF	TGTGCCAGCAGCGTAGCTTTAGCGGGAGAGACCCAGTACTTC
.	TRBJ2-6	.	TRBV29-1	CSAWTDLSGANVLTF	TGCAGCGCATGGACAGACCTCTCTGGGGCCAACGTCCTGACTTTC
.	TRBJ2-7	few	TRBV20-1	CSARDNGSGEQYF	TGCAGTGCTAGAGATAACGGGTCCGGCGAGCAGTACTTC
TRBD2	TRBJ2-1	few	TRBV7-2	CASRSGLAAPGYEQFF	TGTGCCAGCAGATCGGGACTAGCGGCCCCGGGGTATGAGCAGTTCTTC
TRBD2	TRBJ2-1	many	TRBV2	CASSESSGGAYNEQFF	TGTGCCAGTAGTGAGTCTAGCGGGGGGGCCTACAATGAGCAGTTCTTC
.	TRBJ1-2	many	TRBV11-1	CASSLSQDGYTF	TGTGCCAGCAGCTTATCTCAGGATGGCTACACCTTC
TRBD1	TRBJ1-6	few	TRBV7-9	CASSSGTGVNSPLHF	TGTGCCAGCAGCTCGGGGACAGGGGTTAATTCACCCCTCCACTTT
TRBD2	TRBJ2-2	.	TRBV12-3/TRBV12-4	CASSLGTSGYTGGLFF	TGTGCCAGCAGTCTTGGGACTAGCGGATACACCGGGGGGCTGTTTTTT
TRBD2	TRBJ2-5	.	TRBV7-2	CASSLDYSGRGETQYF	TGTGCCAGCAGCTTAGACTATAGCGGGAGGGGAGAGACCCAGTACTTC
.	TRBJ1-6	many	TRBV30	CAWSGSYSPLHF	TGTGCCTGGAGCGGCAGTTATTCACCCCTCCACTTT
.	TRBJ1-5	many	TRBV18	CASSPSLDQPQHF	TGTGCCAGCTCACCATCTCTAGATCAGCCCCAGCATTTT